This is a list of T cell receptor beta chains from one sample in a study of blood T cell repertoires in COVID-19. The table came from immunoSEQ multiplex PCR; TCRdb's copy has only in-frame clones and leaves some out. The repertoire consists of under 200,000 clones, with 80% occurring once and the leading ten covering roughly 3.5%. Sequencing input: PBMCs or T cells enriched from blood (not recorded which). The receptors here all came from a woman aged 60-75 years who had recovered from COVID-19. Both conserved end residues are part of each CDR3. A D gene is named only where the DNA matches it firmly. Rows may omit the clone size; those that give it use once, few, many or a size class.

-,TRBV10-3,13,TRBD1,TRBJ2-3,TGTGCCATCGGGGACAGGGTAACAGATACGCAGTATTTT,CAIGDRVTDTQYF
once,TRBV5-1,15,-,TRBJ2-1,TGCGCCAGCAGCTTGGACCTAAGCTCCTACAATGAGCAGTTCTTC,CASSLDLSSYNEQFF
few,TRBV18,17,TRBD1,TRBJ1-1,TGTGCCAGCTCACCATTTTCCGGGACAGGGGGCGGTGGTGAAGCTTTCTTT,CASSPFSGTGGGGEAFF
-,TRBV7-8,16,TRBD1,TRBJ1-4,TGTGCCAGCAGCCATAGGTGGGACAGAACTAATGAAAAACTGTTTTTT,CASSHRWDRTNEKLFF
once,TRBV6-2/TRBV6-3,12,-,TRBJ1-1,TGTGCCAGCAGTCGGTTGTCCACTGAAGCTTTCTTT,CASSRLSTEAFF
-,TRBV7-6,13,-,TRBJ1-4,TGTGCCAGCAGCGCCCAGGGCGGTGAAAAACTGTTTTTT,CASSAQGGEKLFF
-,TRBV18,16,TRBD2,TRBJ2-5,TGTGCCAGCTCACCACCAGGTAGCGGGGGGGCGAAGACCCAGTACTTC,CASSPPGSGGAKTQYF
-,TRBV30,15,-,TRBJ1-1,TGTGCCTGGAGTCATTCCTTCCCCCAGGGCACTGAAGCTTTCTTT,CAWSHSFPQGTEAFF
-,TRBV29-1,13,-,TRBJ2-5,TGCAGCGTTCGCAGGTCATCCCAAGAGACCCAGTACTTC,CSVRRSSQETQYF
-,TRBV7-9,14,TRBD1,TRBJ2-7,TGTGCCAGCAGCCTAGGACAGGGAGACTACGAGCAGTACTTC,CASSLGQGDYEQYF
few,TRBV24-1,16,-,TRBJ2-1,TGTGCCACCAGTGATGCTTTGGCAAGCTCCTACAATGAGCAGTTCTTC,CATSDALASSYNEQFF
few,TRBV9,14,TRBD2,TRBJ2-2,TGTGCCAGCAGACTAGCGGGGGAAACCGGGGAGCTGTTTTTT,CASRLAGETGELFF
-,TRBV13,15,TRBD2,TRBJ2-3,TGTGCCAGCAGCTTACCCGGGGGGGGCACAGATACGCAGTATTTT,CASSLPGGGTDTQYF
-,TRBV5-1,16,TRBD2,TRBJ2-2,TGCGCCAGCAGCTGGACTAGCGGGGGGAACACCGGGGAGCTGTTTTTT,CASSWTSGGNTGELFF
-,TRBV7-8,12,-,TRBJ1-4,TGTGCCAGCAGCCCAGGGAGGGAGAAACTGTTTTTT,CASSPGREKLFF
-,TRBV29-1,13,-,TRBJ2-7,TGCAGCGTTGTAATCCGGTCTGCCCTTGAGCAGTACTTC,CSVVIRSALEQYF
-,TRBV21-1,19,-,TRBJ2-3,TGTGCCAGCAGCCGTAACGCATTTTTCGGACAGGGAATGGCAGATACGCAGTATTTT,CASSRNAFFGQGMADTQYF
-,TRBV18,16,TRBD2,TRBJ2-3,TGTGCCAGCTCACCACTCAGCGGGGCCGCCGGAGATACGCAGTATTTT,CASSPLSGAAGDTQYF
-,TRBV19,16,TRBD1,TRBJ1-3,TGTGCCAGTAGTTTCGGACAGGGTGCCTCTGGAAACACCATATATTTT,CASSFGQGASGNTIYF
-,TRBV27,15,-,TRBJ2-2,TGTGCCAGCAGTCCTTCAGGAGGGTTGACCGGGGAGCTGTTTTTT,CASSPSGGLTGELFF
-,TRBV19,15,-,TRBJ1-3,TGTGCCAGTAGCCAGTCGACAGATTCTGGAAACACCATATATTTT,CASSQSTDSGNTIYF
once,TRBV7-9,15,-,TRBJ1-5,TGTGCCAGCAGCTTATTCACTTTTGTTGGTCAGCCCCAGCATTTT,CASSLFTFVGQPQHF
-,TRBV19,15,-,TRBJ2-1,TGTGCCAGTAGTAGGTGGCAGGACTTTAACAATGAGCAGTTCTTC,CASSRWQDFNNEQFF
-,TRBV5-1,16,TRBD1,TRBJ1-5,TGCGCCAGCAAGCCGTTCACAGGGGGAAACAATCAGCCCCAGCATTTT,CASKPFTGGNNQPQHF
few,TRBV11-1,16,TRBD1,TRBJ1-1,TGTGCCAGCAGCTTAGCGTTCAGGGGGCCTAACACTGAAGCTTTCTTT,CASSLAFRGPNTEAFF
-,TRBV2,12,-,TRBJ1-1,TGTGCCAGCAAGCTGTGGGGGGATGAAGCTTTCTTT,CASKLWGDEAFF
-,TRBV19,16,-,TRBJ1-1,TGTGCCAGTAACCCGGACATTTTCGACATGAACACTGAAGCTTTCTTT,CASNPDIFDMNTEAFF
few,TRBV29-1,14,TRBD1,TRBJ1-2,TGCAGCGTTGAAGATCCGACAGGGTACTATGGCTACACCTTC,CSVEDPTGYYGYTF
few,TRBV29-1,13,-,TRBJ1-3,TGCAGCGCACAGCCGAGCTCTGGAAACACCATATATTTT,CSAQPSSGNTIYF
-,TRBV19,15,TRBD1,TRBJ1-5,TGTGCCAGTAGTAAGGGACAGGGGGGATTTCAGCCCCAGCATTTT,CASSKGQGGFQPQHF
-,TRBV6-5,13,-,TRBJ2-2,TGTGCCAGCAGTCCGACTAGCACCGGGGAGCTGTTTTTT,CASSPTSTGELFF
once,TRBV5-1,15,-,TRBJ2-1,TGCGCCAGCAGCTTCTCGGGGGAGGTTTACAATGAGCAGTTCTTC,CASSFSGEVYNEQFF
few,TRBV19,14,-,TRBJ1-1,TGTGCCAGTAGTATTGGTGGCGGTAACACTGAAGCTTTCTTT,CASSIGGGNTEAFF
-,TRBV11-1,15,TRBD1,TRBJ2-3,TGTGCCAGCAGCTTTTCCGGGACAGCAAAAGGCACGCAGTATTTT,CASSFSGTAKGTQYF
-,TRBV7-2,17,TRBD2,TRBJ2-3,TGTGCCAGCAGCCTAACTAGCGGGGGGGCCGGCACAGATACGCAGTATTTT,CASSLTSGGAGTDTQYF
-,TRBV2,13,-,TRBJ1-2,TGTGCCAGCAGTGCTTCTGAGAACTATGGCTACACCTTC,CASSASENYGYTF
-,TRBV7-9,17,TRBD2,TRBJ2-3,TGTGCCAGCAGCTTAGGACGACTAGCGGGGAAAAGAGATACGCAGTATTTT,CASSLGRLAGKRDTQYF
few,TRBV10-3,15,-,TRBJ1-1,TGTGCCATCAGTGACCCGGGACTCGGGGGCACTGAAGCTTTCTTT,CAISDPGLGGTEAFF
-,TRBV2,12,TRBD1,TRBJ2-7,TGTGCCAGCAGCGGACAGGGCTACGAGCAGTACTTC,CASSGQGYEQYF
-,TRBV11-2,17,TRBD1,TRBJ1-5,TGTGCCAGCAGCACCTGGGAACAGGGGCCCCTTTATCAGCCCCAGCATTTT,CASSTWEQGPLYQPQHF
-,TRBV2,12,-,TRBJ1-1,TGTGCCAGCAGTGTAGTGAACACTGAAGCTTTCTTT,CASSVVNTEAFF
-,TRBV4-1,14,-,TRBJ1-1,TGCGCCAGCAGCTCAGGGGCGGAGGCCACTGAAGCTTTCTTT,CASSSGAEATEAFF
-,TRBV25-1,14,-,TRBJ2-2,TGTGCCAGCAGTGAATTCAGGTCGACCGGGGAGCTGTTTTTT,CASSEFRSTGELFF
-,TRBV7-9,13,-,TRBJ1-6,TGTGCCAGCAGCAAGGCGGGGGCGTCACCCCTCCACTTT,CASSKAGASPLHF
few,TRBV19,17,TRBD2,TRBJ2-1,TGTGCCAGTAGGACCCGGGGACTAGCGGGCGACCTCAATGAGCAGTTCTTC,CASRTRGLAGDLNEQFF
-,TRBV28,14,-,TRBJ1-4,TGTGCCAGCAGTTTTACGGGTTCGGCGGCAAAACTGTTTTTT,CASSFTGSAAKLFF